This T cell receptor (beta chain) was identified during a study of technical replicates of blood from a handful of donors. V trimming: 2 bases; J trimming: 0 bases; junction bases outside the gene matches: 6. The CDR3 consists of 16 residues. Germline V gene lookup returns CDR1 SGHVS and CDR2 FQNEAQ. Method: immunoSEQ multiplex PCR; TCRdb's copy keeps in-frame clones and lacks some. The sample consists of around 80,000 clones, 70% to 90% of them appearing once. The sequence was collected from a human donor in good health. The source material was T cells isolated from PBMCs. The chain recombines TRBV7-8 with TRBJ1-2; 7 bases fit TRBD1. The DNA of the CDR3 is TGTGCCAGCAGCTTACCCGGGGACAGCTCTAACTATGGCTACACCTTC. It codes for CASSLPGDSSNYGYTF.